This is a list of T cell receptor beta chains from one sample in a study of spatial heterogeneity in lung cancer. TCRdb itself ran the 5' RACE reads through MiXCR, one entry per CDR3 protein. The sample includes about 18,000 distinct CDR3 sequences, 5.5% to 6.5% seen only once; the top ten take over 3.5%. Sequenced here: lung tumor tissue, sampled at surgery. These receptor sequences come from a female donor with early-stage non-small cell lung cancer. The CDR3 runs from the conserved cysteine through the conserved F or W. The D gene is left open where the match is weak. Only some rows state a clone size, as once, few, many or a class for expanded clones.

clone_size	d_call	v_call	j_call	cdr3_aa	cdr3_nt
many	.	TRBV7-2	TRBJ1-3	CASSYDRSSGNTIYF	TGTGCCAGCAGTTACGACAGGAGCTCTGGAAACACCATATATTTT
many	TRBD1	TRBV19	TRBJ2-7	CASSRGTGDLEQYF	TGTGCCAGTAGCCGAGGGACAGGGGATCTCGAGCAGTACTTC
many	.	TRBV6-2/TRBV6-3	TRBJ1-2	CASSRDFYGYTF	TGTGCCAGCAGCAGGGATTTCTATGGCTACACCTTC
many	.	TRBV3-1	TRBJ2-7	CASSQWGEPYEQYF	TGTGCCAGCAGCCAGTGGGGCGAGCCCTACGAGCAGTACTTC
many	.	TRBV20-1	TRBJ1-4	CSASVSTNEKLFF	TGCAGTGCTAGCGTCTCAACTAATGAAAAACTGTTTTTT
many	.	TRBV18	TRBJ2-6	CASSYSDGANVLTF	TGTGCCTCCTCTTATTCTGACGGGGCCAACGTCCTGACTTTC
many	.	TRBV4-3	TRBJ2-7	CASSQAMNRGEQYF	TGCGCCAGCAGCCAAGCCATGAATAGGGGCGAGCAGTACTTC
many	TRBD2	TRBV20-1	TRBJ2-7	CSARLGGGAYEQYF	TGCAGTGCAAGACTTGGCGGGGGGGCTTACGAGCAGTACTTC
many	.	TRBV7-9	TRBJ2-2	CASTPGGPTGELFF	TGTGCCAGCACCCCCGGGGGGCCGACCGGGGAGCTGTTTTTT
medium-sized	TRBD1	TRBV30	TRBJ2-7	CAWTATGNTGQYF	TGTGCCTGGACAGCGACAGGGAATACGGGGCAGTACTTC
many	.	TRBV7-9	TRBJ1-6	CASSLTASSKNSPLHF	TGTGCCAGCAGCTTAACAGCCTCTTCTAAAAATTCACCCCTCCACTTT
many	.	TRBV2	TRBJ2-1	CASSEVLGSYNEQFF	TGTGCCAGCAGTGAAGTCCTTGGCTCCTACAATGAGCAGTTCTTC
many	TRBD1	TRBV5-5	TRBJ1-2	CASSGGQGDYGYTF	TGTGCCAGCAGTGGGGGACAGGGTGACTATGGCTACACCTTC
many	TRBD2	TRBV14	TRBJ2-5	CASSRPRTSGRETQYF	TGTGCCAGCAGTCGCCCCAGGACTAGCGGGAGAGAGACCCAGTACTTC
many	.	TRBV27	TRBJ2-6	CASSLYGSTRANVLTF	TGTGCCAGCAGTTTATATGGGTCAACTAGGGCCAACGTCCTGACTTTC
many	.	TRBV20-1	TRBJ2-2	CSARPRLGGRELFF	TGCAGTGCTAGGCCGAGACTTGGGGGGCGGGAGCTGTTTTTT
many	TRBD2	TRBV10-2	TRBJ2-7	CASSELRLAGGEQYF	TGCGCCAGCAGTGAATTGAGACTAGCGGGAGGCGAGCAGTACTTC
medium-sized	TRBD2	TRBV20-1	TRBJ2-7	CSARREINYEQYF	TGCAGTGCTCGGCGGGAGATAAACTACGAGCAGTACTTC
medium-sized	.	TRBV7-2	TRBJ1-2	CASSLGRSYGYTF	TGTGCCAGCAGCTTAGGCAGGAGCTATGGCTACACCTTC
many	.	TRBV4-3	TRBJ2-7	CASSHGAYEQYF	TGCGCCAGCAGCCACGGGGCCTACGAGCAGTACTTC
once	TRBD1	TRBV20-1	TRBJ2-3	CSAGQGAATDTQYF	TGCAGTGCCGGACAGGGGGCGGCCACAGATACGCAGTATTTT
many	.	TRBV28	TRBJ2-1	CASSAAGVNEQFF	TGTGCCAGCAGCGCCGCCGGGGTCAATGAGCAGTTCTTC
many	TRBD1	TRBV4-3	TRBJ2-2	CASSQDHRGDTGELFF	TGCGCCAGCAGCCAAGACCACAGGGGGGACACCGGGGAGCTGTTTTTT
many	TRBD2	TRBV12-3/TRBV12-4	TRBJ2-3	CASSRLAGEDTQYF	TGTGCCAGCAGCCGACTAGCGGGAGAGGATACGCAGTATTTT
many	.	TRBV12-3/TRBV12-4	TRBJ2-7	CASSLEGLGSYEQYF	TGTGCCAGCAGTTTAGAGGGGTTGGGGTCTTACGAGCAGTACTTC
many	.	TRBV20-1	TRBJ2-6	CSANSRAAGANVLTF	TGCAGTGCAAATAGCCGGGCAGCCGGGGCCAACGTCCTGACTTTC
.	TRBD2	TRBV5-1	TRBJ2-1	CASSLVLAGVEEQFF	TGCGCCAGCAGCTTGGTGCTAGCGGGAGTTGAGGAGCAGTTCTTC
many	.	TRBV28	TRBJ2-1	CASSGPGGYNEQFF	TGTGCCAGCAGCGGACCTGGGGGATACAATGAGCAGTTCTTC
.	TRBD2	TRBV6-5	TRBJ2-7	CASKAAGDRGYEQYF	TGTGCCAGCAAAGCCGCGGGGGATCGGGGCTACGAGCAGTACTTC
many	.	TRBV7-6	TRBJ2-5	CASSLVVPGRQYQETQYF	TGTGCCAGCAGCTTAGTGGTTCCCGGCAGACAATACCAAGAGACCCAGTACTTC
many	.	TRBV25-1	TRBJ1-5	CASTPTGGEQPQHF	TGTGCCAGCACCCCGACGGGGGGAGAGCAGCCCCAGCATTTT
many	TRBD2	TRBV5-4	TRBJ2-7	CASSSGTSGRDREQYF	TGTGCCAGCAGTTCCGGGACTAGCGGGAGGGATCGCGAGCAGTACTTC
many	.	TRBV7-9	TRBJ1-6	CASSFGGSNSPLHF	TGTGCCAGCAGCTTCGGGGGTTCAAATTCACCCCTCCACTTT
many	TRBD2	TRBV20-1	TRBJ2-1	CSERGPKKGLAGGYEQFF	TGCAGTGAGAGAGGTCCAAAGAAGGGACTAGCGGGAGGTTATGAGCAGTTCTTC
many	.	TRBV28	TRBJ1-3	CASSRVYSGNTIYF	TGTGCCAGCAGCCGGGTCTACTCTGGAAACACCATATATTTT
many	TRBD1	TRBV5-5	TRBJ1-6	CASSGTGSSYNSPLHF	TGTGCCAGCAGCGGGACAGGGAGCTCCTATAATTCACCCCTCCACTTT
medium-sized	.	TRBV6-4	TRBJ1-1	CASSRGVNTEAFF	TGTGCCAGCAGTCGGGGGGTGAACACTGAAGCTTTCTTT
many	.	TRBV6-2/TRBV6-3	TRBJ2-1	CAITPGRHNEQFF	TGTGCCATTACCCCGGGACGCCACAATGAGCAGTTCTTC
many	TRBD1	TRBV20-1	TRBJ2-5	CSARATGGAETQYF	TGCAGTGCTAGGGCCACAGGGGGCGCAGAGACCCAGTACTTC
many	.	TRBV20-1	TRBJ1-2	CSASPDGVGYTF	TGCAGTGCTAGCCCGGACGGTGTTGGCTACACCTTC
few	.	TRBV28	TRBJ2-1	CASSLRDQQFF	TGTGCCAGCAGTCTCCGGGATCAGCAGTTCTTC